The 15 T cell receptor beta chains presented below share a single source sample, sequenced in a study of OX40 agonist ivuxolimab in advanced cancers. The repertoire was sequenced with immunoSEQ multiplex PCR; TCRdb's copy has only in-frame clones and lacks some. The table records some 41,000 clones, approximately 90% of them present only once. The sample here was CD4+ or CD8+ T cells sorted from blood, taken in a trial of the OX40 agonist ivuxolimab. These receptors were obtained from an adult with an advanced solid tumor such as melanoma, head and neck, liver or kidney cancer.

This chain connects TRBV7-9 to TRBJ2-1, with 14 nucleotides matching TRBD2. The germline V gene encodes CDR1 SEHNR and CDR2 FQNEAQ (reference sequence). V was clipped by 5 bases and J by 8 bases; unmatched bases: 5. This CDR3 has 15 residues. CDR3 sequence (DNA): TGTGCCAGCAGCCCGACTAGCGGGAGGGCCGATGAGCAGTTCTTC. It is translated as CASSPTSGRADEQFF.

The V gene is TRBV23-1, the J gene TRBJ1-1, with 8 bases that match TRBD1. TRBV23-1 is annotated as an ORF whose role is uncertain. The CDR3 length is 16 residues. V was pared by 2 bases and J by 1 base, with 6 bases of the junction left unmatched. This CDR3 reads CASSQPPTGENTEAFF. The CDR3 DNA reads as TGCGCCAGCAGTCAACCCCCGACAGGGGAGAACACTGAAGCTTTCTTT.

J is TRBJ2-2 and V is TRBV28; 7 bases are shared with TRBD1. CDR3 length equals 15 residues. The ends lost 3 bases at V and 1 base at J; junction bases unmatched: 2. CDR1 and CDR2 (germline): MDHEN, SYDVKM. The CDR3: CASSFRTGNTGELFF. The DNA for the CDR3 is TGTGCCAGCAGTTTTCGGACAGGGAACACCGGGGAGCTGTTTTTT.

This chain connects TRBV19 to TRBJ2-5; maybe TRBD2 (5 bases). The end of the DNA is better explained by TRBJ2-7, so the J call may be wrong. This CDR3 has 13 residues. Per germline, CDR1 LNHDA and CDR2 SQIVND (reference sequence). CDR3 sequence reads: CASSIDEGLEQYF. The CDR3 bases are TGTGCCAGTAGTATAGATGAGGGTCTCGAGCAGTACTTC.

This clone was recorded only once. V and J are TRBV5-5 and TRBJ2-3, with 10 nucleotides matching TRBD2. V gave up 0 bases and J gave up 5 bases; unmatched junction bases: 6. The CDR3 runs to 16 residues. The germline V gene has CDR1 SGHKS and CDR2 YYEKEE (reference sequence). CDR3 amino acids: CASSLGAGGPGDTQYF. The DNA for the CDR3 is TGTGCCAGCAGCTTGGGAGCGGGAGGGCCCGGAGATACGCAGTATTTT.

This CDR3 is CASSAADDRGQETQYF. In DNA, the CDR3 is TGCGCCAGCAGCGCGGCCGACGATAGGGGGCAAGAGACCCAGTACTTC. The rearrangement links TRBV5-1 to TRBJ2-5; a possible D gene is TRBD1 (6 bases). The germline gives CDR1 SGHRS, CDR2 YFSETQ. The CDR3 has 16 amino acids. V lost 4 bases and J 2 bases, leaving 18 bases between the germline ends.

The rearrangement links TRBV29-1 to TRBJ2-3; 10 nucleotides align to TRBD1. V lost 0 bases to trimming and J lost 10 bases; unmatched junction nucleotides: 4. Germline V gene data show CDR1 as SQVTM and CDR2 as ANQGSEA. The CDR3 consists of 13 residues. CDR3 nucleotide sequence: TGCAGCGTTGAAGATAGGGACAGGGGAGCGCAGTATTTT. The encoded protein is CSVEDRDRGAQYF.

The V call is TRBV6-6, the J call TRBJ2-7, with D possibly TRBD1 on 6 matching bases. Trimming pared 7 bases from V and 2 bases from J, leaving 15 bases between. The CDR3 length is 14 residues. Germline lookup yields CDR1 MNHNY and CDR2 SVGAGI (reference sequence). CDR3 residues: CASKKNRVPYEQYF. The CDR3, as DNA: TGTGCCAGCAAAAAAAACAGGGTCCCCTACGAGCAGTACTTC.

This clone was detected only once. V gene TRBV2 combines with J gene TRBJ2-5; 13 nucleotides agree with TRBD2. CDR1 is SNHLY and CDR2 is FYNNEI in the germline V gene. V lost 8 bases to trimming and J lost 5 bases; unmatched junction nucleotides: 5. The CDR3 is made up of 14 amino acids. For the CDR3, the DNA is TGTGCCAGCCGGGGACTAGCGGGGCGGGAGACCCAGTACTTC. Protein: CASRGLAGRETQYF.

This chain links TRBV2 with TRBJ2-5; D ambiguous. The DNA matches TRBJ2-7 better at its end, which makes the J call doubtful. Germline CDR1 reads SNHLY; CDR2 reads FYNNEI. The CDR3 is 11 residues long. The CDR3 DNA reads as TGTGCCAGCAGACAAAACTACGAGCAGTACTTC. Translation: CASRQNYEQYF.

V usage is TRBV27 and J usage is TRBJ2-3; 12 nucleotides align to TRBD2. This CDR3 spans 15 amino acids. J gave up 3 bases and V 7 bases, and 5 bases lay outside the gene matches. CDR1 and CDR2 from the germline V gene are MNHEY and SMNVEV (reference sequence). The CDR3 here is CASTLAGGLTDTQYF. The CDR3 DNA is TGTGCCAGCACCCTAGCGGGAGGGCTTACAGATACGCAGTATTTT.

The chain recombines TRBV2 with TRBJ2-3; the D is unclear. The CDR3 is 16 amino acids. V was clipped by 3 bases and J by 0 bases, with 13 bases between them. Per the germline V gene, CDR1 is SNHLY and CDR2 is FYNNEI. This CDR3 is CASSDLGTTSTDTQYF. In nucleotides, the CDR3 is TGTGCCAGCAGTGATCTTGGCACCACGAGCACAGATACGCAGTATTTT.

V and J are TRBV5-1 and TRBJ1-1; no reliable D call. Germline V CDR1 and CDR2: SGHRS, YFSETQ. The CDR3 covers 12 residues. Trimming took 0 bases from V and 10 from J, leaving 10 bases between them. This CDR3 is CASSLAGLAAFF. The CDR3 region has the DNA TGCGCCAGCAGCTTGGCCGGGCTAGCAGCTTTCTTT. Using reference TRBV5-1 and TRBJ1-1 for the parts outside the CDR3, the full variable domain is KAGVTQTPRYLIKTRGQQVTLSCSPISGHRSVSWYQQTPGQGLQFLFEYFSETQRNKGNFPGRFSGRQFSNSRSEMNVSTLELGDSALYLCASSLAGLAAFFGQGTRLTVV.

This chain uses TRBV29-1 with TRBJ2-3; no clear D gene. The CDR3 totals 12 residues. Trimming took off 5 bases at V and 0 bases at J, with 6 bases between the two ends. The germline V gene has CDR1 SQVTM and CDR2 ANQGSEA. CDR3 residues: CSVTGSTDTQYF. DNA of the CDR3: TGCAGCGTTACCGGTAGCACAGATACGCAGTATTTT.

The V call is TRBV7-2, the J call TRBJ2-1; maybe TRBD2 (7 bases). V gave up 2 bases and J gave up 4 bases, with 18 bases separating them. CDR1 SGHTA and CDR2 FQGNSA come from the germline V gene. The CDR3 has 17 amino acids. The DNA for the CDR3 is TGTGCCAGCAGCTTATATTCGGGGGGCTCTCATTACAATGAGCAGTTCTTC. This encodes CASSLYSGGSHYNEQFF.